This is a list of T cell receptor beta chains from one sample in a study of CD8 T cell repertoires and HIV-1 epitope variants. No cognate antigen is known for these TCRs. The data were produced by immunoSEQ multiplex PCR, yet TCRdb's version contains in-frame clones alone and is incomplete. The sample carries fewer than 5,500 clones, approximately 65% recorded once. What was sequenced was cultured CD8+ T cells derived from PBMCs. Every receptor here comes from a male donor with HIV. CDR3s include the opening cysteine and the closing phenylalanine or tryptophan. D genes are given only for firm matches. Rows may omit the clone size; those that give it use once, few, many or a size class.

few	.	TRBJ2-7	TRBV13	TGTGCCAGCAGCTTCGGTGAGAAGCGCTCCTACGAGCAGTACTTC	CASSFGEKRSYEQYF
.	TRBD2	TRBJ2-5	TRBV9	TGTGCCAGCAGCGTAGAAGCGGGGGGAGGGGTGGAGACCCAGTACTTC	CASSVEAGGGVETQYF
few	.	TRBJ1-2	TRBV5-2	TGCGCCAGCAGCCAAGATCCCCCAGACTTGGACTATGGCTACACCTTC	CASSQDPPDLDYGYTF
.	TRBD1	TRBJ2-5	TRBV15	TGTGCCACCAGCAGAGGGACGGACAGGGGAGGAGAGACCCAGTACTTC	CATSRGTDRGGETQYF
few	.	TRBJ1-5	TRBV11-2	TGTGCCAGCATCCTTCCGGCGGGTCAGCCCCAGCATTTT	CASILPAGQPQHF
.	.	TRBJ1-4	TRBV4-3	TGCGCCAGCAGTTCCTTCGAGGCTGGTAATGAAAAACTGTTTTTT	CASSSFEAGNEKLFF
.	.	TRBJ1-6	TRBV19	TGTGCCAGTAGAATAACAGGGAACCATTCACCCCTCCACTTT	CASRITGNHSPLHF
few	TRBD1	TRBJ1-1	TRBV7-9	TGTGCCAGCAGCCAATCGACAGGGGGCGGCTATGAAGCTTTCTTT	CASSQSTGGGYEAFF
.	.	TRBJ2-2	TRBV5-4	TGTGCCAGCAGCTTGGAGGGGGGACTGAACACCGGGGAGCTGTTTTTT	CASSLEGGLNTGELFF
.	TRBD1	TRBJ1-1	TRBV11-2	TGTGCCAGCAGCTTCAGGGGGATCAACACTGAAGCTTTCTTT	CASSFRGINTEAFF
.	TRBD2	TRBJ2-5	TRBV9	TGTGCCAGCAGCGGCCGGGACTATGAGCGGCAGACCCAGTACTTC	CASSGRDYERQTQYF
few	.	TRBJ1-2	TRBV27	TGTGCCAGCGCCCCGACGGCAACTAACTATGGCTACACCTTC	CASAPTATNYGYTF
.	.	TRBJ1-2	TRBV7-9	TGTGCCAGCAGCCATCACCGGGGTTATGGCTACACCTTC	CASSHHRGYGYTF
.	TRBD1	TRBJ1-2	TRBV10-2	TGCGCCAGCAGTTCGGGACAGGTTCTCTATGGCTACACCTTC	CASSSGQVLYGYTF
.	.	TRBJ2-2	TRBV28	TGTGCCAGCGCCCCCGGAGTTGGTGAGCTGTTTTTT	CASAPGVGELFF
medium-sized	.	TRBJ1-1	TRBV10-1	TGCGCCAGCAATTCTAAACGGGCCACTGAAGCTTTCTTT	CASNSKRATEAFF
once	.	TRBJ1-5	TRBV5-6	TGTGCCAGCAGCTTGGCAGGGATGGGCAATCAGCCCCAGCATTTT	CASSLAGMGNQPQHF
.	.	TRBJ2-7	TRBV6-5	TGTGCCAGCAGTTACTCCGACACAGCAGCAGGGTACGAGCAGTACTTC	CASSYSDTAAGYEQYF
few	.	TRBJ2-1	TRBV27	TGTGCCAGCGCCGAGGGGTATTACAATGAGCAGTTCTTC	CASAEGYYNEQFF
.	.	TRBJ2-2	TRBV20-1	TGCAGTACCGAGCACGGGGAGCTGTTTTTT	CSTEHGELFF
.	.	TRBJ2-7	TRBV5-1	TGCGCCAGCAGCTTGCAGTCCTCCTACGAGCAGTACTTC	CASSLQSSYEQYF
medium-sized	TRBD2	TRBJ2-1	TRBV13	TGTGCCAGCAGCATCAGCGGGAGGGACATGTTGAATGAGCAGTTCTTC	CASSISGRDMLNEQFF
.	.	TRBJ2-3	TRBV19	TGTGCCAGTAGTAACGGAGATACGCAGTATTTT	CASSNGDTQYF
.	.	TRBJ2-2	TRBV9	TGTGCCAGCAGCTCAGGGGGGGACACCAGGGAGCTGTTTTTT	CASSSGGDTRELFF
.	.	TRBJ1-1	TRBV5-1	TGCGCCAGCACCGGTAACGGTGAAGCTTTCTTT	CASTGNGEAFF
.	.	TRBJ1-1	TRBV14	TGTGCCAGCAGCCGCGCCGGGACACCCCACGAAGCTTTCTTT	CASSRAGTPHEAFF
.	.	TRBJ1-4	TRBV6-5	TGTGCCAGCAGTTCCTCAGTTGCAACTAATGAAAAACTGTTTTTT	CASSSSVATNEKLFF
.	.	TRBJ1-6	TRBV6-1	TGTGCCAGCAGTATCCCGGGGCAGCCCGAGGTCCTCCACTTT	CASSIPGQPEVLHF
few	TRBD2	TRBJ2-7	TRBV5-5	TGTGCCAGCAGCTTGGCCTGGGGGGGGTCCGAGCAGTACTTC	CASSLAWGGSEQYF
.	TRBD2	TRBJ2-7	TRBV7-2	TGTGCCAGCAGCCCATACTCTAGCGGGGGCGAGCAGTACTTC	CASSPYSSGGEQYF
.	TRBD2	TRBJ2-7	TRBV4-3	TGCGCCAGCAGCCAACTAGCGGGAGACCACGAGCAGTACTTC	CASSQLAGDHEQYF
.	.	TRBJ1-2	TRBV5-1	TGCGCCAGCAGCCCCGTCCCGGGAGAGGGCCGCTACACCTTC	CASSPVPGEGRYTF
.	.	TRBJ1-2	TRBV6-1	TGTGCCAGCAGTGTCTCGGCGAGTGGGAACTATGGCTACACCTTC	CASSVSASGNYGYTF
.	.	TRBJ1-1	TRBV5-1	TGCGCCAGCAGCTTGGAAGGAGGGAACACTGAAGCTTTCTTT	CASSLEGGNTEAFF
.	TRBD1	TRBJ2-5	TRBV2	TGTGCCACCTCGGGGTCCGGGACAGCCTTCCAAGAGACCCAGTACTTC	CATSGSGTAFQETQYF
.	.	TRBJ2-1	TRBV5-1	TGCGCCAGCAGCCTAACTAGGGAATTACGGGACAATGAGCAGTTCTTC	CASSLTRELRDNEQFF
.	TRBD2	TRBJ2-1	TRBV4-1	TGCGCCAGCAGCCAAGACCTAGCGGGGGGGCACGACAATGAGCAGTTCTTC	CASSQDLAGGHDNEQFF
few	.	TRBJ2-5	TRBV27	TGTGCCAGCAGTTTCGGTACTCACGAGACCCAGTACTTC	CASSFGTHETQYF
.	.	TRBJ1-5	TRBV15	TGTGCCACCAGCAGGGGAACGGAGACAGACAATCAGCCCCAGCATTTT	CATSRGTETDNQPQHF
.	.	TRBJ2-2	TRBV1	TGCACCAGCAGCCAAGGTTCGGGGGGGCAGGACACCGGGGAGCTGTTTTTT	CTSSQGSGGQDTGELFF
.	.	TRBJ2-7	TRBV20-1	TGCAGTGCTAGAACCAGGGGTGAGCAGTACTTC	CSARTRGEQYF
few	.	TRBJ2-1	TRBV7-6	TGTGCCAGCAGCGCAGGCAGGGGGGATAACAATGAGCAGTTCTTC	CASSAGRGDNNEQFF
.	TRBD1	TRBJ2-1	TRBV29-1	TGCAGCGTGATAGGACAGGGGCTTTGGGAAAAGTTCTTC	CSVIGQGLWEKFF
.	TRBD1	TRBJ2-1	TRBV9	TGTGCCAGCAGCACCTGGGACAGCTACAATGAGCAGTTCTTC	CASSTWDSYNEQFF
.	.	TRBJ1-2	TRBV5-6	TGTGCCAGCAGCTTGGGGTTAAACTATGGCTACACCTTC	CASSLGLNYGYTF
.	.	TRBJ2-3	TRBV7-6	TGTGCCAGCAGCCCATTGGGCCTTACGGCTGATACGCAGTATTTT	CASSPLGLTADTQYF
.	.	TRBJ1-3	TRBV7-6	TGTGCCACCAGTGGGCCCGAAACGACTGGAAACACCATATATTTT	CATSGPETTGNTIYF
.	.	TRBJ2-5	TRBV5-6	TGTGCCAGCAGCTTGGGTTCTAGGGTGGAGACCCAGTACTTC	CASSLGSRVETQYF
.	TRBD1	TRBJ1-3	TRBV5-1	TGCGCCAGCAGCACGGCCGGGACAGGCTCTGGAAACACCATATATTTT	CASSTAGTGSGNTIYF
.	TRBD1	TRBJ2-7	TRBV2	TGTGCCAGCGGTGACAGGGCGATCTCCTACGAGCAGTACTTC	CASGDRAISYEQYF
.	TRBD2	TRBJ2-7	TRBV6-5	TGTGCCAGCACCGAACCGGGGGGTAAAGAGCAGTACTTC	CASTEPGGKEQYF
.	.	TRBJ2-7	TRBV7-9	TGTGCCAGCAGCTTGAGGGAACTCTACGAGCAGTACTTC	CASSLRELYEQYF
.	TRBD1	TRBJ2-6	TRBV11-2	TGTGCCAGCAGCTTAGCCTCAGGGGGCGGGTACTCTGGGGCCAACGTCCTGACTTTC	CASSLASGGGYSGANVLTF
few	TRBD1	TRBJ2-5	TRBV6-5	TGTGCCAGCAGTAATACAGGGGGGCGAGAGACCCAGTACTTC	CASSNTGGRETQYF
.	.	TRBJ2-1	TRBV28	TGTGCCAGCTACGACGGGAGACAGCAGTTCTTC	CASYDGRQQFF
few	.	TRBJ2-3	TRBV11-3	TGTGCCAGCAGTTTCCGAGCAGATACGCAGTATTTT	CASSFRADTQYF
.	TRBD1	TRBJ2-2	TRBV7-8	TGTGCCAGCAGCTTGGGGACAGGGCTCACCGGGGAGCTGTTTTTT	CASSLGTGLTGELFF
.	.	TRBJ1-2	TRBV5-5	TGCGCCAGCAGCCAAGATCCCCCAGACTTGGACTATGGCTACACCTTC	CASSQDPPDLDYGYTF
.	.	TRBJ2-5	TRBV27	TGTGCCAGCAGTTTGTCTACAGGGATGGGAGAGACCCAGTACTTC	CASSLSTGMGETQYF
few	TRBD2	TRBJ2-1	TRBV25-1	TGTGCCAGCAGTGAGTGGGGCGGGAGGGCCAAGGAGCAGTTCTTC	CASSEWGGRAKEQFF